A single sample gave rise to the 5 T cell receptor beta chains below, sequenced in a study of T cells in Graves' hyperthyroidism and ophthalmopathy. Amplified TCR beta CDR3 regions derived from RNA transcripts. In the first-round RT-PCR of the TCR CDR3, the HTBI primer set was used. One entry per CDR3 protein results from TCRdb running MiXCR on the multiplex PCR reads. There are 750,000 to 950,000 distinct CDR3 sequences in the sample; about two fifths occur only once, and 7.5% to 9.5% lies in the top ten. The specimen sequenced was blood. The receptor set was obtained from a young man with Graves' hyperthyroidism.

CDR3 in amino acids: CSVEVGGGDEQYF. In DNA form, the CDR3 reads TGCAGCGTTGAAGTTGGGGGAGGAGATGAGCAGTACTTC. The chain uses TRBV29-1 and TRBJ2-7, with D maybe TRBD2 (6 bases). The CDR3 spans 13 residues. With 1 base removed from V and 7 bases from J, the gap between germline ends came to 14 bases. Looked up from germline, CDR1 is SQVTM and CDR2 is ANQGSEA.

This clonotype was detected ten times or more. The CDR3 DNA reads as TGTGCCAGTAGTCCCCCAGGCACCGGGAATCAGCCCCAGCATTTT. Residues: CASSPPGTGNQPQHF. The chain employs TRBV19 and TRBJ1-5, with D hard to call. The CDR3 spans 15 residues. Germline V CDR1 and CDR2: LNHDA, SQIVND (reference sequence). Trimming cost V 5 bases and J 4 bases, with 15 bases left between them. The whole variable domain, remainder taken from reference TRBV19 and TRBJ1-5, is DGGITQSPKYLFRKEGQNVTLSCEQNLNHDAMYWYRQDPGQGLRLIYYSQIVNDFQKGDIAEGYSVSREKKESFPLTVTSAQKNPTAFYLCASSPPGTGNQPQHFGDGTRLSIL.

This clonotype was seen ten or more times. This chain uses TRBV6-5 with TRBJ1-2; 10 bases are a match to TRBD1. Unmatched junction bases numbered 6, after V lost 5 bases and J lost 6 bases. Germline CDR1 is MNHEY and CDR2 is SVGAGI. CDR3 length: 14 amino acids. The CDR3, as DNA: TGTGCCAGCAGTCAACTAGGGACAGGGGATGGCTACACCTTC. As protein: CASSQLGTGDGYTF.

CDR3 loop: CATCIAGDAYNEQYF. As DNA, the CDR3 is TGTGCCACCTGCATAGCGGGAGATGCCTACAATGAGCAGTACTTC. J is TRBJ2-7 and V is TRBV13; 9 bases agree with TRBD2. J gave up 7 bases and V 10 bases, and 17 bases lay outside the gene matches. CDR1 PRHDT and CDR2 FYEKMQ come from the germline V gene (reference sequence). The CDR3 covers 15 residues.

This clonotype was detected many times. The chain is built from TRBV29-1 and TRBJ1-1, with 8 bases that match TRBD1. The CDR3 contains 13 residues. V gave up 7 bases and J gave up 1 base; unmatched junction bases: 5. Germline V gene sequence: CDR1 SQVTM, CDR2 ANQGSEA. The CDR3 DNA is TGCAGCGGAGCCGGACAGGGGAACACTGAAGCTTTCTTT. This translates into CSGAGQGNTEAFF.